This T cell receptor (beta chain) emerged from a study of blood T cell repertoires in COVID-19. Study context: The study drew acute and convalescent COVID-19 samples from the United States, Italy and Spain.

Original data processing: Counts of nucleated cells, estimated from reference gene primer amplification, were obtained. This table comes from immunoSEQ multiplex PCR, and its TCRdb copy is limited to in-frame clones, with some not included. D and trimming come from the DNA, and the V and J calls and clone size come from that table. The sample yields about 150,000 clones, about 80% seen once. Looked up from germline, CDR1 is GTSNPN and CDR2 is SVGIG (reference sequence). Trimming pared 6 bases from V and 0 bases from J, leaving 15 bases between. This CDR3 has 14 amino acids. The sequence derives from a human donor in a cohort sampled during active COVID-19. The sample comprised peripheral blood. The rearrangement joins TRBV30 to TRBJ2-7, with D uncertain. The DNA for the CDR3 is TGTGCCTGTGCACCGCGGATCCACTCCTACGAGCAGTACTTC. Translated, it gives CACAPRIHSYEQYF. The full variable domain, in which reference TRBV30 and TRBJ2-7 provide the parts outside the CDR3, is SQTIHQWPATLVQPVGSPLSLECTVEGTSNPNLYWYRQAAGRGLQLLFYSVGIGQISSEVPQNLSASRPQDRQFILSSKKLLLSDSGFYLCACAPRIHSYEQYFGPGTRLTVT.